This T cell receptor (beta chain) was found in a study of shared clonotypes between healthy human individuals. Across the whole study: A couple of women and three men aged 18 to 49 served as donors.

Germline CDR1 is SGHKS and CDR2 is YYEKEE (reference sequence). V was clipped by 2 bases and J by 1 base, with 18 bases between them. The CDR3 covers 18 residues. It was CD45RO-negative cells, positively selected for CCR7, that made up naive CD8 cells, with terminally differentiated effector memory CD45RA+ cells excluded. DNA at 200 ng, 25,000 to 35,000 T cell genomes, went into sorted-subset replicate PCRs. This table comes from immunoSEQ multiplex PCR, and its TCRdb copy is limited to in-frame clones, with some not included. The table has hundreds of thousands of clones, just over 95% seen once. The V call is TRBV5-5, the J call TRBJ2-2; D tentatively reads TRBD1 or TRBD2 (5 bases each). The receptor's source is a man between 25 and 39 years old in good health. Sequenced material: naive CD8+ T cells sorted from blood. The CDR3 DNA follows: TGTGCCAGCAGCTTATACGGGGAACGGACAATGAACACCGGGGAGCTGTTTTTT. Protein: CASSLYGERTMNTGELFF.